A single sample is the source of the 31 T cell receptor beta chains below, sequenced in a study of response to subunit inactivated influenza vaccine. TCRdb re-called the RT-PCR reads with MiXCR, one entry per CDR3 protein. The table includes under 850,000 distinct CDR3 sequences, around 20% detected once. Material: PBMCs from blood, obtained approximately 5 days after vaccination. The receptor set was obtained from a man in his fifties or sixties who received an inactivated influenza vaccine.

The chain employs TRBV7-2 and TRBJ2-5; D tentatively reads TRBD1 or TRBD2 (5 bases each). Trimming pared 3 bases from V and 5 bases from J, leaving 10 bases between. The CDR3 covers 13 residues. Germline loops: CDR1 SGHTA, CDR2 FQGNSA. The CDR3 loop is CASSLGEGETQYF. The CDR3 DNA reads TGTGCCAGCAGCTTGGGAGAGGGGGAGACCCAGTACTTC.

This rearrangement joins TRBV6-5 to TRBJ2-1; TRBD1 is a possible D gene (6 bases). The CDR3 is made up of 16 amino acids. The V end was cut by 2 bases, the J end by 6 bases, with 17 bases between. The V gene's germline CDR1 is MNHEY and CDR2 SVGAGI. Here the CDR3 reads CASSYTEGQSVNEQFF. CDR3 nucleotides: TGTGCCAGCAGTTACACGGAAGGACAGTCAGTCAATGAGCAGTTCTTC.

At least ten counts were recorded for this clonotype. The chain couples TRBV7-2 to TRBJ2-7, with D possibly being TRBD1 (5 bases). Germline CDR1 reads SGHTA; CDR2 reads FQGNSA. This CDR3 has 14 amino acids. Trimming removed 5 bases from V and 2 bases from J, with 13 bases in between. The CDR3 region is CASSPSMGPYEQYF. The CDR3, as DNA: TGTGCCAGCAGCCCCTCGATGGGGCCCTACGAGCAGTACTTC.

CDR3 residues: CASSLGWDSYEQYF. CDR3 DNA sequence: TGTGCCAGCAGCTTAGGATGGGACTCCTACGAGCAGTACTTC. J is TRBJ2-7 and V is TRBV7-6; the D is unclear. CDR1 SGHVS and CDR2 FNYEAQ come from the germline V gene. CDR3 size: 14 residues. Trimming shortened V by 1 base and J by 0 bases, and 7 bases separated the two germline ends.

The chain is built from TRBV28 and TRBJ2-7; D is undetermined. V lost 2 bases and J lost 7, with 6 bases in between. The CDR3 sequence is 11 residues long. Germline V gene lookup returns CDR1 MDHEN and CDR2 SYDVKM. The CDR3 here is CASSLTREQYF. CDR3 sequence (DNA): TGTGCCAGCAGTTTAACTCGTGAGCAGTACTTC.

This clonotype has only a few counts. This chain uses TRBV7-2 with TRBJ2-3, with a possible D match to TRBD2 (5 bases). This CDR3 contains 15 residues. CDR1 and CDR2 (germline): SGHTA, FQGNSA. Trimming left V 2 bases short and J 1 base short, with 10 bases between. Written as DNA, the CDR3 is TGTGCCAGCAGCTTAAGTGCGGGCCGCACAGATACGCAGTATTTT. It translates to CASSLSAGRTDTQYF.

This clonotype has only a few counts. V gene TRBV2 combines with J gene TRBJ2-7, with a possible D match to TRBD1 (6 bases). Between the trimmed V and J ends, which lost 4 bases and 7 bases, there was a span of 14 bases. This CDR3 region has 13 residues. Per germline, CDR1 SNHLY and CDR2 FYNNEI. The CDR3 is CASSGDRWEEQYF. CDR3 coding DNA: TGTGCCAGCAGTGGCGACAGGTGGGAGGAGCAGTACTTC.

This clonotype was counted many times. This sequence joins TRBV7-6 and TRBJ2-7; 9 nucleotides line up with TRBD1. CDR3 length: 17 amino acids. Unmatched junction bases numbered 18, after V lost 5 bases and J lost 7 bases. The germline V gene encodes CDR1 SGHVS and CDR2 FNYEAQ. CDR3 protein: CASSRDLGTGSTWEQYF. The CDR3 nucleotides are TGTGCCAGCAGCCGAGATCTGGGGACAGGGTCCACCTGGGAGCAGTACTTC.

This chain links TRBV12-3 or TRBV12-4 with TRBJ1-5, with 7 bases identical to TRBD1. V lost 4 bases and J lost 6; bases outside the gene matches: 6. The CDR3 has 14 amino acids. The CDR3 here is CASSWPGGGQPQHF. The CDR3 bases are TGTGCCAGCAGTTGGCCAGGGGGGGGTCAGCCCCAGCATTTT.

In its sample, this clonotype was seen a few times. The genes are TRBV18 and TRBJ2-7; 9 bases fit TRBD2. Germline loops: CDR1 KGHSH, CDR2 LQKENI. The CDR3 length is 15 residues. With 0 bases clipped from V and 6 bases from J, the junction kept 6 bases outside the gene matches. CDR3 amino acids: CASSPPASGKSEQYF. The CDR3 coding sequence is TGTGCCAGCTCACCACCGGCTAGCGGGAAGTCCGAGCAGTACTTC.

This clonotype was detected a few times. The chain uses TRBV7-9 and TRBJ1-4, with a possible D match to TRBD1 (6 bases). Trimming pared 1 base from V and 4 bases from J, leaving 10 bases between. CDR1 and CDR2 (germline): SEHNR, FQNEAQ (reference sequence). The CDR3 is made up of 15 amino acids. The CDR3 spells CASSLGRGHNEKLFF. CDR3 coding DNA: TGTGCCAGCAGCTTAGGCAGGGGTCATAATGAAAAACTGTTTTTT.

This clonotype has only a few counts. The chain links TRBV4-3 to TRBJ2-3; D might be TRBD1 (6 bases). V shed 1 base and J shed 5 bases, with 22 bases lying between them. The CDR3 spans 18 residues. The germline V gene encodes CDR1 LGHNA and CDR2 YSLEER. CDR3 in DNA: TGCGCCAGCAGCCAAGTCGGGGACACCCTGTTACGACGAGATACGCAGTATTTT. It yields the protein CASSQVGDTLLRRDTQYF.

The chain recombines TRBV2 with TRBJ1-5; possible D gene TRBD1, 5 bases. V lost 4 bases and J 3 bases, leaving 7 bases between the germline ends. Germline V gene lookup returns CDR1 SNHLY and CDR2 FYNNEI. This CDR3 has 13 amino acids. The CDR3 spells CASSVQVNQPQHF. DNA for the CDR3: TGTGCCAGCAGTGTACAGGTCAATCAGCCCCAGCATTTT.

The chain combines TRBV6-2 or TRBV6-3 with TRBJ2-1; D is perhaps TRBD2 (6 bases). Germline CDR1 reads MNHEY; CDR2 reads SVGEGT. CDR3 length equals 13 residues. V shed 7 bases and J shed 15 bases, with 22 bases lying between them. The CDR3: CASTPNVKSGSFF. Written as DNA, the CDR3 is TGTGCCAGCACCCCTAACGTGAAGAGCGGGTCGTTCTTC.

The chain combines TRBV7-2 with TRBJ1-2; possibly TRBD1 for D (5 bases). The CDR3 runs 15 residues. Trimming cost V 0 bases and J 1 base, with 9 bases left between them. Germline values: CDR1 SGHTA, CDR2 FQGNSA. The CDR3 region is CASSLAYGGNYGYTF. CDR3 nucleotides: TGTGCCAGCAGCTTAGCGTACGGGGGTAACTATGGCTACACCTTC.

The chain links TRBV10-3 to TRBJ2-5, with D unclear. CDR1 is ENHRY, CDR2 SYGVKD, per germline. V was cut by 4 bases and J by 5 bases, with 11 bases left in between. The CDR3 spans 13 residues. CDR3 sequence reads: CAISVGLGETQYF. In DNA form, the CDR3 reads TGTGCCATCAGTGTAGGGTTAGGCGAGACCCAGTACTTC.

This sequence joins TRBV6-5 and TRBJ2-2; D is unclear. The CDR3 spans 14 residues. The V gene's germline CDR1 is MNHEY and CDR2 SVGAGI. V dropped 0 bases and J dropped 3 bases, with 5 bases sitting between them. The CDR3 spells CASSYSSHTGELFF. The CDR3 DNA is TGTGCCAGCAGTTACTCTTCCCACACCGGGGAGCTGTTTTTT.

The chain has TRBV7-9 and TRBJ1-1; D is possibly TRBD1 (6 bases). Germline V lookup: CDR1 SEHNR, CDR2 FQNEAQ (reference sequence). The CDR3 runs 15 residues. The V end was cut by 5 bases, the J end by 6 bases, with 19 bases between. CDR3 sequence: CASSNIDGAGAEAFF. CDR3 coding DNA: TGTGCCAGCAGCAACATAGACGGGGCAGGGGCTGAAGCTTTCTTT.

The gene calls are TRBV12-3 or TRBV12-4 and TRBJ2-5; D gene ambiguous. This CDR3 is 13 amino acids long. Trimming took 2 bases from V and 7 from J, leaving 11 bases between them. CDR3 region: CASSLTVPGTQYF. The CDR3 DNA reads as TGTGCCAGCAGTTTAACGGTACCAGGGACCCAGTACTTC.

This clonotype was counted ten times or more. This sequence joins TRBV5-5 and TRBJ1-5; D may be TRBD1 (6 bases). Germline V CDR1 and CDR2: SGHKS, YYEKEE (reference sequence). V gave up 4 bases and J gave up 5 bases, with 10 bases separating them. This CDR3 comprises 13 residues. Written as DNA, the CDR3 is TGTGCCAGCAGCCGGACAGCCTATCAGCCCCAGCATTTT. Amino acids: CASSRTAYQPQHF.

As to this clonotype: The junction shows a germline mismatch at one end, possibly a read error. This chain connects TRBV7-8 to TRBJ2-7; 7 nucleotides align to TRBD1. Per the germline V gene, CDR1 is SGHVS and CDR2 is FQNEAQ. This CDR3 region has 14 residues. CDR3 in DNA: TGTGCCAGCAGCTTCGGGACAGTCTCCTACGAGCAGAACTTC. This sequence encodes CASSFGTVSYEQNF.

V gene TRBV28 combines with J gene TRBJ2-7; the D is unclear. Trimming removed 3 bases from V and 0 bases from J, with 15 bases in between. Germline V gives CDR1 MDHEN, CDR2 SYDVKM. The CDR3 is made up of 16 amino acids. CDR3 protein: CASSFIGSTPSYEQYF. The CDR3 DNA reads TGTGCCAGCAGTTTCATCGGCTCAACTCCCTCCTACGAGCAGTACTTC.

A single count supports this clonotype. This chain uses TRBV20-1 with TRBJ2-5, with 13 bases fitting TRBD2. With V trimmed by 6 bases and J by 5 bases, 12 bases remained unmatched. There are 16 residues in the CDR3. Germline V lookup: CDR1 DFQATT, CDR2 SNEGSKA (reference sequence). In nucleotides, the CDR3 is TGCAGTGCCCCCGGACTAGCGGGAGCTGTGGGTGAGACCCAGTACTTC. It encodes CSAPGLAGAVGETQYF.

The rearrangement joins TRBV15 to TRBJ2-7; 7 nucleotides agree with TRBD1. The CDR3 covers 14 residues. Germline V CDR1 and CDR2: LNHNV, YYDKDF (reference sequence). With 6 bases clipped from V and 2 bases from J, the junction kept 7 bases outside the gene matches. The CDR3 sequence is CATSRDRATYEQYF. The CDR3 region has the DNA TGTGCCACCAGTCGAGACAGGGCTACCTACGAGCAGTACTTC.

The V call is TRBV6-2 or TRBV6-3, the J call TRBJ2-2; 11 bases fit TRBD2. Trimming at V came to 0 bases and at J to 3 bases, leaving 6 bases not matched to a gene. CDR3 length equals 18 residues. Germline values: CDR1 MNHEY, CDR2 SVGEGT. Here the CDR3 DNA reads TGTGCCAGCAGTTACTCGATACTAGCGGGAGTATACACCGGGGAGCTGTTTTTT. Encoded protein: CASSYSILAGVYTGELFF.

As regards this clonotype: One junction end disagrees with the germline gene, perhaps due to a read error. The chain employs TRBV29-1 and TRBJ2-5; 8 nucleotides line up with TRBD1. Germline assignment: CDR1 SQVTM and CDR2 ANQGSEA. This CDR3 has 13 residues. The CDR3 DNA reads as TGCAGCGTTGAAGAAAACAGGGGGGAGAGCCAGTACTTC. Its translation is CSVEENRGESQYF.

The chain combines TRBV9 with TRBJ2-6; 8 bases fit TRBD1. Germline CDR1 reads SGDLS; CDR2 reads YYNGEE. V trimming: 2 bases; J trimming: 0 bases; junction bases outside the gene matches: 4. There are 17 residues in the CDR3. The CDR3 DNA reads as TGTGCCAGCAGCGTTCTCGACAGGGGCTCTGGGGCCAACGTCCTGACTTTC. Its translation: CASSVLDRGSGANVLTF.

This clonotype was seen a handful of times. The V and J genes are TRBV12-3 or TRBV12-4 and TRBJ2-2; D possibly corresponds to TRBD1 (5 bases). This CDR3 contains 16 residues. Deletions cut 2 bases from V and 3 bases from J, with 13 bases between. The CDR3 coding sequence is TGTGCCAGCAGTTTAAGTTCAGGGCTCCACACCGGGGAGCTGTTTTTT. Translated: CASSLSSGLHTGELFF.

This chain joins TRBV11-2 and TRBJ2-1, with TRBD1 as a possible D gene (6 bases). Trimming left V 6 bases short and J 6 bases short, with 15 bases between. The CDR3 covers 14 residues. Germline V CDR1 and CDR2: SGHAT, FQNNGV. In DNA, the CDR3 is TGTGCCAGCAGTGATAGGGGGAGATCCAATGAGCAGTTCTTC. Translated: CASSDRGRSNEQFF.

This clonotype has only a few counts. The J gene is TRBJ1-2, the V gene TRBV4-3; D may be TRBD1 (5 bases). V was shortened by 0 bases and J by 6 bases, with 17 bases between the two germline ends. Germline lookup yields CDR1 LGHNA and CDR2 YSLEER. The CDR3 is 16 amino acids. The CDR3, as DNA: TGCGCCAGCAGCCAAGATAGGGTACGAGGGGCCGATGGCTACACCTTC. Protein product: CASSQDRVRGADGYTF.

This clonotype was counted many times. V is TRBV6-6 and J is TRBJ1-6, with no clear D. CDR3 length: 12 amino acids. V lost 5 bases, J lost 8 bases, and 7 bases lay in between. Germline-derived CDR1 and CDR2 are MNHNY and SVGAGI (reference sequence). The CDR3 sequence is CASSQSYSPLHF. The CDR3 DNA is TGTGCCAGCAGTCAAAGTTATTCACCCCTCCACTTT.